This entry lists 12 T cell receptor beta chains sequenced from one sample in a study of vaccination effects on CD4 cells after COVID-19. Their antigens are not known. Assay: immunoSEQ multiplex PCR; the TCRdb copy retains only in-frame clones and omits some. The sample records tens of thousands of clones, about 80% being singletons. Pools of viral peptides were used by the ViraFEST assay to expand antigen-specific CD4+ T cells ahead of sequencing. CD4+ T cell isolation took place after 10 days of culture. Vaccinees lacked prior SARS-CoV-2 infection and tested negative for nucleocapsid antibodies. The sequencing here drew on CD4+ T cells from PBMCs cultured with SARS-CoV-2 spike peptides, taken before COVID-19 vaccination. The receptors stem from a human donor who received a COVID-19 vaccine.

The chain has TRBV5-1 and TRBJ2-7, with 7 bases lining up with TRBD2. CDR1 SGHRS and CDR2 YFSETQ come from the germline V gene. There are 13 residues in the CDR3. V was pared by 0 bases and J by 7 bases, with 4 bases of the junction left unmatched. CDR3 amino acids: CASSLAGGLEQYV. DNA of the CDR3: TGCGCCAGCAGCTTGGCGGGGGGATTGGAGCAGTACGTC.

The V gene is TRBV7-2, the J gene TRBJ2-6; a possible D gene is TRBD1 (5 bases). Trimming stripped 1 base from V and 2 bases from J, with 6 bases between. Germline-derived CDR1 and CDR2 are SGHTA and FQGNSA. The CDR3 is 15 amino acids. The CDR3: CASSLGGAGANVLTF. CDR3 bases: TGTGCCAGCAGCTTAGGGGGCGCTGGGGCCAACGTCCTGACTTTC. Using reference TRBV7-2 and TRBJ2-6 for the parts outside the CDR3, the full variable domain is GAGVSQSPSNKVTEKGKDVELRCDPISGHTALYWYRQSLGQGLEFLIYFQGNSAPDKSGLPSDRFSAERTGGSVSTLTIQRTQQEDSAVYLCASSLGGAGANVLTFGAGSRLTVL.

The chain is built from TRBV10-3 and TRBJ1-1; a possible D gene is TRBD1 (5 bases). The CDR3 has 15 amino acids. Germline CDR1 reads ENHRY; CDR2 reads SYGVKD. Trimming cost V 2 bases and J 4 bases, with 14 bases left between them. CDR3 protein: CAISESEGTGTEAFF. In DNA, the CDR3 is TGTGCCATCAGTGAGAGCGAGGGGACCGGCACTGAAGCTTTCTTT.

This chain joins TRBV24-1 and TRBJ2-3; D may be TRBD2 (6 bases). V lost 5 bases and J lost 0, with 11 bases in between. Germline lookup yields CDR1 KGHDR and CDR2 SFDVKD. This CDR3 contains 15 residues. CDR3 nucleotide sequence: TGTGCCACCAGTGCGGAGGGATCTAGCACAGATACGCAGTATTTT. Translated, it gives CATSAEGSSTDTQYF.

V gene TRBV28 combines with J gene TRBJ1-1; 10 positions agree with TRBD1. Per the germline V gene, CDR1 is MDHEN and CDR2 is SYDVKM. This CDR3 region has 14 residues. V trimming: 6 bases; J trimming: 3 bases; junction bases outside the gene matches: 4. In DNA, the CDR3 is TGTGCCAGCAGCTCCGGGACAGGGGACACTGAAGCTTTCTTT. Protein sequence: CASSSGTGDTEAFF.

The chain couples TRBV7-2 to TRBJ1-2; D might be TRBD1 (5 bases). Germline CDR1 and CDR2: SGHTA and FQGNSA. Trimming pared 5 bases from V and 6 bases from J, leaving 10 bases between. The length of the CDR3 is 12 residues. Written as DNA, the CDR3 is TGTGCCAGCAGCCGGGGACGGGATGGCTACACCTTC. Residues: CASSRGRDGYTF.

The CDR3 loop reads CASSLTTGVKTQYF. CDR3 coding DNA: TGTGCCAGCAGTCTCACGACAGGGGTCAAGACCCAGTACTTC. The chain joins TRBV28 to TRBJ2-5; 8 bases map to TRBD1. V lost 5 bases and J lost 6; bases outside the gene matches: 8. Germline V gene sequence: CDR1 MDHEN, CDR2 SYDVKM. The CDR3 consists of 14 residues.

The chain links TRBV18 to TRBJ2-7, with 9 bases lining up with TRBD1. This CDR3 is built from 14 residues. V lost 6 bases to trimming and J lost 3 bases; unmatched junction nucleotides: 6. CDR1 and CDR2 (germline): KGHSH, LQKENI. The CDR3 sequence is CASSLGTGNYEQYV. As DNA, the CDR3 is TGTGCCAGCTCCCTCGGGACAGGGAACTACGAGCAGTACGTC.

Regarding this clone: The germline gene is not matched at one end of the junction; a read error may be the cause. The V gene is TRBV15, the J gene TRBJ1-2, with TRBD1 as a possible D gene (5 bases). Germline CDR1 is LNHNV and CDR2 is YYDKDF (reference sequence). The CDR3 is 12 residues long. The CDR3 is CATSSDTNRGDF. Written as DNA, the CDR3 is TGTGCCACCAGCAGTGACACCAACCGGGGGGACTTC.

The gene calls are TRBV9 and TRBJ1-5; D not certain. The germline V gene has CDR1 SGDLS and CDR2 YYNGEE. Trimming took 5 bases from V and 4 from J, leaving 10 bases between them. The CDR3 is 13 amino acids. The CDR3 sequence is CASSQHANQPQHF. The CDR3 bases are TGTGCCAGCAGTCAGCACGCGAATCAGCCCCAGCATTTT.

V and J are TRBV2 and TRBJ2-5; D remains unclear. The V end lost 7 bases, the J end lost 5 bases, and 14 bases lay between the germline ends. This CDR3 has 13 residues. Germline lookup yields CDR1 SNHLY and CDR2 FYNNEI. The CDR3 nucleotides read TGTGCCAGCATGACCGGACCGTGGGAGACCCAGTACTTC. Residues: CASMTGPWETQYF.

This clone was counted a single time. The rearrangement joins TRBV6-5 to TRBJ1-1; D may be TRBD1 (5 bases). Germline CDR1 reads MNHEY; CDR2 reads SVGAGI. The CDR3 has 12 residues. The V and J ends lost 6 bases and 1 base respectively, with 6 bases between them. The CDR3 DNA follows: TGTGCCAGCAGAGGGGAGAACACTGAAGCTTTCTTT. Protein: CASRGENTEAFF.